Presented here are 13 T cell receptor beta chains from one specimen sequenced in a study of blood T cell repertoires in COVID-19. Data came from immunoSEQ multiplex PCR; TCRdb stores just in-frame clones and leaves some out. Here the sample spans 83,000 or so clones, around 79% being singletons. The sequenced sample consisted of peripheral blood. The origin of the receptors is a woman aged 80 or older with acute or convalescent COVID-19.

This clone has only a few counts. This chain uses TRBV19 with TRBJ1-4, with no clear D. Trimming removed 7 bases at V and 0 bases at J, with 12 bases between. The CDR3 consists of 15 residues. The germline gives CDR1 LNHDA, CDR2 SQIVND (reference sequence). CDR3 amino acids: CASIELGATNEKLFF. The CDR3 coding sequence is TGTGCCAGTATTGAACTCGGGGCAACTAATGAAAAACTGTTTTTT.

The chain has TRBV2 and TRBJ1-1, with D tentatively TRBD1 (5 bases). The CDR3 extends over 13 amino acids. Trimming shortened V by 6 bases and J by 3 bases, and 11 bases separated the two germline ends. Germline CDR1 is SNHLY and CDR2 is FYNNEI. CDR3 in amino acids: CASRPLQDTEAFF. The DNA of the CDR3 is TGTGCCAGCAGGCCTTTACAGGACACTGAAGCTTTCTTT. Drawing the rest from reference TRBV2 and TRBJ1-1, the complete variable domain is EPEVTQTPSHQVTQMGQEVILRCVPISNHLYFYWYRQILGQKVEFLVSFYNNEISEKSEIFDDQFSVERPDGSNFTLKIRSTKLEDSAMYFCASRPLQDTEAFFGQGTRLTVV.

This clone was counted a few times. The chain employs TRBV12-3 or TRBV12-4 and TRBJ2-3; no firm D call. This CDR3 has 13 amino acids. Trimming removed 5 bases from V and 4 bases from J, with 10 bases in between. This CDR3 is CASSLLEADTQYF. The DNA of the CDR3 is TGTGCCAGCAGTCTCCTTGAGGCAGATACGCAGTATTTT.

The rearrangement links TRBV30 to TRBJ2-7; 9 positions match TRBD2. The ends lost 5 bases at V and 6 bases at J; junction bases unmatched: 11. The CDR3 has 14 residues. In germline, CDR1 is GTSNPN, CDR2 SVGIG (reference sequence). CDR3 loop: CAWGTGLARAEQYF. The CDR3 coding sequence is TGTGCCTGGGGGACGGGACTAGCTAGGGCCGAGCAGTACTTC.

J is TRBJ2-1 and V is TRBV19; 9 positions agree with TRBD1. Trimming took 0 bases from V and 4 from J; bases not matched to a gene: 1. Germline assignment: CDR1 LNHDA and CDR2 SQIVND (reference sequence). The CDR3 is made up of 15 amino acids. The CDR3 nucleotides are TGTGCCAGTAGTATAGATGGACAGGGGTACAATGAGCAGTTCTTC. Its protein product is CASSIDGQGYNEQFF.

This clone has more than one count but fewer than ten. V and J are TRBV19 and TRBJ1-4; 9 bases are shared with TRBD1. Germline-derived CDR1 and CDR2 are LNHDA and SQIVND (reference sequence). This CDR3 is 13 amino acids long. Trimming removed 6 bases from V and 8 bases from J; junction bases left unmatched: 4. As DNA, the CDR3 is TGTGCCAGTAGGGGGACAGGGAAAGAAAAACTGTTTTTT. Residues: CASRGTGKEKLFF. Based on the CDR3 plus reference TRBV19 and TRBJ1-4, the full variable domain is DGGITQSPKYLFRKEGQNVTLSCEQNLNHDAMYWYRQDPGQGLRLIYYSQIVNDFQKGDIAEGYSVSREKKESFPLTVTSAQKNPTAFYLCASRGTGKEKLFFGSGTQLSVL.

The chain couples TRBV18 to TRBJ2-7; D unclear. With 6 bases removed from V and 2 bases from J, the gap between germline ends came to 20 bases. This CDR3 has 16 amino acids. The germline V gene has CDR1 KGHSH and CDR2 LQKENI. CDR3 protein: CASSRYSSPRPYEQYF. DNA for the CDR3: TGTGCCAGCTCTCGTTATAGTTCCCCCCGCCCCTACGAGCAGTACTTC.

This clone has more than one count but fewer than ten. The chain uses TRBV28 and TRBJ1-2; D is unclear. This CDR3 is 12 amino acids long. The germline V and J ends were trimmed by 6 bases and 7 bases, with 12 bases remaining between them. Germline-derived CDR1 and CDR2 are MDHEN and SYDVKM. CDR3 region: CASRLPQSGYTF. DNA of the CDR3: TGTGCCAGCAGACTCCCCCAAAGTGGCTACACCTTC.

This chain joins TRBV7-9 and TRBJ2-7, with D hard to call. The V gene's germline CDR1 is SEHNR and CDR2 FQNEAQ (reference sequence). Trimming stripped 3 bases from V and 3 bases from J, with 6 bases between. This CDR3 region has 12 residues. As DNA, the CDR3 is TGTGCCAGCAGCTTGCAGTTCTACGAGCAGTACTTC. Amino acids: CASSLQFYEQYF.

This rearrangement joins TRBV30 to TRBJ1-2; D is possibly TRBD1 (5 bases). V shed 0 bases and J shed 4 bases, with 18 bases lying between them. The CDR3 loop spans 16 amino acids. Germline V lookup: CDR1 GTSNPN, CDR2 SVGIG (reference sequence). The CDR3 sequence: CAWSVGGGGGGYGYTF. CDR3 DNA sequence: TGTGCCTGGAGTGTTGGTGGGGGGGGAGGAGGCTATGGCTACACCTTC. Full variable domain (missing parts from reference TRBV30 and TRBJ1-2): SQTIHQWPATLVQPVGSPLSLECTVEGTSNPNLYWYRQAAGRGLQLLFYSVGIGQISSEVPQNLSASRPQDRQFILSSKKLLLSDSGFYLCAWSVGGGGGGYGYTFGSGTRLTVV.

This clone was detected once. This rearrangement joins TRBV7-9 to TRBJ1-4; D not certain. The germline V gene encodes CDR1 SEHNR and CDR2 FQNEAQ (reference sequence). V lost 3 bases to trimming and J lost 0 bases, with 11 bases between them. The CDR3 runs to 16 residues. The CDR3 here is CASSFGRAPTNEKLFF. The CDR3 bases are TGTGCCAGCAGCTTCGGGAGGGCACCAACTAATGAAAAACTGTTTTTT.

This rearrangement joins TRBV9 to TRBJ2-3, with 13 bases that match TRBD2. The J segment lost 1 base and the V segment lost 0 bases, leaving 8 bases of the junction unmatched. This CDR3 is built from 19 residues. Germline V gene data show CDR1 as SGDLS and CDR2 as YYNGEE. The CDR3 DNA sequence: TGTGCCAGCAGCGTAGCTGGGACTAGCGGGGTGGGGGGCACAGATACGCAGTATTTT. Protein: CASSVAGTSGVGGTDTQYF.

The chain links TRBV25-1 to TRBJ1-4; no firm D call. CDR1 is MGHDK, CDR2 SYGVNS, per germline. The V gene lost 4 bases and the J gene lost 4 bases, with 16 bases spanning the gap. The CDR3 has 16 amino acids. Here the CDR3 DNA reads TGTGCCAGCAGTGCTGACGGCGGAATCGTTAATGAAAAACTGTTTTTT. Its protein product is CASSADGGIVNEKLFF.